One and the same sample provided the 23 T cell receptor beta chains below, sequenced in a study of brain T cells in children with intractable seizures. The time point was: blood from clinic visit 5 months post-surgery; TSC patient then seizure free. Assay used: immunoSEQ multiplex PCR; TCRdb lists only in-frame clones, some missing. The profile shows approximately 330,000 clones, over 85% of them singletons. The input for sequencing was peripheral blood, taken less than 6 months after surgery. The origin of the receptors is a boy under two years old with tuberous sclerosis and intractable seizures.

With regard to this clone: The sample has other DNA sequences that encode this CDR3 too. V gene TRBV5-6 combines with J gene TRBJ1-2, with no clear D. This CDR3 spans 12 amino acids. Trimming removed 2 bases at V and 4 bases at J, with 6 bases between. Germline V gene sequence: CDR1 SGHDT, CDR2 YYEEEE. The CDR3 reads CASSLGSYGYTF. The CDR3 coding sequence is TGTGCCAGCAGCTTAGGTAGCTATGGCTACACCTTC.

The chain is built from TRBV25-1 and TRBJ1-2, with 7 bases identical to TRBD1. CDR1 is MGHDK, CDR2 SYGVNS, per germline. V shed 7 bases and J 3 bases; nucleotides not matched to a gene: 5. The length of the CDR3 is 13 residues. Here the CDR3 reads CASIGGTDYGYTF. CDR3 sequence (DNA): TGTGCCAGCATCGGAGGGACAGACTATGGCTACACCTTC.

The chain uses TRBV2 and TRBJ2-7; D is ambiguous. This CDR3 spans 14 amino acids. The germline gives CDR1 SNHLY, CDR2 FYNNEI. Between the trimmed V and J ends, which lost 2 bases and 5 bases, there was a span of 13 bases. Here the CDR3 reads CASSELVGRDEQYF. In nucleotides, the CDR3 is TGTGCCAGCAGTGAACTGGTAGGACGAGACGAGCAGTACTTC.

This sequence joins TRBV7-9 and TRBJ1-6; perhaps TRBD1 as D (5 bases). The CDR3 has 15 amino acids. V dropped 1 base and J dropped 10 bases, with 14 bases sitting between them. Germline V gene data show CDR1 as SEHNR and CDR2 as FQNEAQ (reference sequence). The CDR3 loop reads CASSLVTARVSPLHF. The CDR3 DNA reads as TGTGCCAGCAGCTTAGTTACGGCCAGGGTCTCACCCCTCCACTTT.

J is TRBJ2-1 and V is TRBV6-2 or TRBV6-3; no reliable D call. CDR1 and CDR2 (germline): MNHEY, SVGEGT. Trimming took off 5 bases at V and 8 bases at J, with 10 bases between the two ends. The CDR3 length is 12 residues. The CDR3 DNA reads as TGTGCCAGCAGTCACCAAGGCCATGAGCAGTTCTTC. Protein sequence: CASSHQGHEQFF.

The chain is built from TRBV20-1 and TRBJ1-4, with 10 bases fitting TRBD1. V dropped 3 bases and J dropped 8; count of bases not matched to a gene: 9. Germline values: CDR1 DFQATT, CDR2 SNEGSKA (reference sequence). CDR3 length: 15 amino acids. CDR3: CSASDPGQGIEKLFF. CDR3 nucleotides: TGCAGTGCTAGTGACCCGGGACAGGGGATCGAAAAACTGTTTTTT.

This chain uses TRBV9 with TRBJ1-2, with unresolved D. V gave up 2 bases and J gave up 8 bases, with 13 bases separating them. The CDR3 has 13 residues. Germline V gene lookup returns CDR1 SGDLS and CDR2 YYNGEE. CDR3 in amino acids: CASSVRTAGGYTF. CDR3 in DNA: TGTGCCAGCAGCGTCCGGACGGCGGGAGGCTACACCTTC.

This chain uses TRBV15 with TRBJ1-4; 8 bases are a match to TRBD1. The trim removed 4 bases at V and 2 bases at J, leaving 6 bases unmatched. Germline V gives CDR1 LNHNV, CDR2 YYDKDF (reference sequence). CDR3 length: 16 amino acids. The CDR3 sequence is CATSTTTGVTNEKLFF. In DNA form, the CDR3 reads TGTGCCACCAGCACCACGACAGGGGTCACTAATGAAAAACTGTTTTTT.

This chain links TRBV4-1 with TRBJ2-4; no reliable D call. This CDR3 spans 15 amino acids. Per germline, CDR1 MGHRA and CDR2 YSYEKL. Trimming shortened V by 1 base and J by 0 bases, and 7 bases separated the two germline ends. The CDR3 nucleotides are TGCGCCAGCAGCCAAGGGGCCTTAGCCAAAAACATTCAGTACTTC. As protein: CASSQGALAKNIQYF.

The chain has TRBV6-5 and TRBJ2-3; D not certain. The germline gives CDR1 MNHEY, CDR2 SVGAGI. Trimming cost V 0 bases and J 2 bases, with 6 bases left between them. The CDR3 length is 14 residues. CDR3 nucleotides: TGTGCCAGCAGTTACTCAGAGTCCACAGATACGCAGTATTTT. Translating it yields CASSYSESTDTQYF.

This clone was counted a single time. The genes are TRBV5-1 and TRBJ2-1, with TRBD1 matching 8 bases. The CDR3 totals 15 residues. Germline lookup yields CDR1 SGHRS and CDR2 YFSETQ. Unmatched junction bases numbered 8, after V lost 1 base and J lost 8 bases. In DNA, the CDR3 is TGCGCCAGCAGCTTGTTGGGACAGGTCATACATGAGCAGTTCTTC. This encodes CASSLLGQVIHEQFF.

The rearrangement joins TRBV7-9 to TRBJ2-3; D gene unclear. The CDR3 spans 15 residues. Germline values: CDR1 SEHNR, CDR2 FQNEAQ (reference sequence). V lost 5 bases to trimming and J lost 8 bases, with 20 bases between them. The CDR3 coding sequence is TGTGCCAGCAGCCAACCCCCCGGTTATTTGCCTACGCAGTATTTT. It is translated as CASSQPPGYLPTQYF.

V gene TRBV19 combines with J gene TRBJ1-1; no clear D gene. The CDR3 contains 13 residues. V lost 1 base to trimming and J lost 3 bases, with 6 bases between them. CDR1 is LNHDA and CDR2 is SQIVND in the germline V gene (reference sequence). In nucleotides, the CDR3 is TGTGCCAGTAGTATAGGGGTAGACACTGAAGCTTTCTTT. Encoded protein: CASSIGVDTEAFF. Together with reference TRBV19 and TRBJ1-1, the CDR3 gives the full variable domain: DGGITQSPKYLFRKEGQNVTLSCEQNLNHDAMYWYRQDPGQGLRLIYYSQIVNDFQKGDIAEGYSVSREKKESFPLTVTSAQKNPTAFYLCASSIGVDTEAFFGQGTRLTVV.

The CDR3: CASSEWGDYGYTF. CDR3 DNA sequence: TGTGCCAGCAGCGAATGGGGGGACTATGGCTACACCTTC. The chain recombines TRBV9 with TRBJ1-2; maybe TRBD1 (5 bases). From germline, CDR1 is SGDLS and CDR2 YYNGEE. V was pared by 3 bases and J by 3 bases, with 9 bases between. The CDR3 sequence is 13 residues long. The whole variable domain, filled in from reference TRBV9 and TRBJ1-2, reads DSGVTQTPKHLITATGQRVTLRCSPRSGDLSVYWYQQSLDQGLQFLIQYYNGEERAKGNILERFSAQQFPDLHSELNLSSLELGDSALYFCASSEWGDYGYTFGSGTRLTVV.

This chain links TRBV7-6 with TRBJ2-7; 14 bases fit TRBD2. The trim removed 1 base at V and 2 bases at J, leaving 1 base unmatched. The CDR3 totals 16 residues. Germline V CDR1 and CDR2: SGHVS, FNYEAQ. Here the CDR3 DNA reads TGTGCCAGCAGCTTAGAGACTAGCGGGAGGGCCTACGAGCAGTACTTC. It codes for CASSLETSGRAYEQYF.

CDR3 in amino acids: CASSQTPSSYNEQFF. CDR3 nucleotides: TGTGCCAGTAGCCAGACTCCGAGCTCCTACAATGAGCAGTTCTTC. The V gene is TRBV19, the J gene TRBJ2-1; D gene unclear. Trimming took 6 bases from V and 0 from J, leaving 12 bases between them. The CDR3 consists of 15 residues. The germline V gene has CDR1 LNHDA and CDR2 SQIVND (reference sequence).

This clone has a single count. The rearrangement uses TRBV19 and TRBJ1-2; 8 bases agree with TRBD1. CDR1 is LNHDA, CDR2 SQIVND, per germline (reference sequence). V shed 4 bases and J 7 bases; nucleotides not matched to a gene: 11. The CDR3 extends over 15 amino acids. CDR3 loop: CASSTPGRGLGGYTF. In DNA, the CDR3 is TGTGCCAGTAGTACGCCGGGCAGGGGGCTTGGTGGCTACACCTTC.

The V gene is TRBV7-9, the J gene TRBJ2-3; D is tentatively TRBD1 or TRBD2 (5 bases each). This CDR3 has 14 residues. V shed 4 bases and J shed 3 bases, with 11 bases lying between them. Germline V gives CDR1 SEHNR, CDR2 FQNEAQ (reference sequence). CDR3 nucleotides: TGTGCCAGCAGCTGGGGGTGGACAACAGATACGCAGTATTTT. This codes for CASSWGWTTDTQYF.

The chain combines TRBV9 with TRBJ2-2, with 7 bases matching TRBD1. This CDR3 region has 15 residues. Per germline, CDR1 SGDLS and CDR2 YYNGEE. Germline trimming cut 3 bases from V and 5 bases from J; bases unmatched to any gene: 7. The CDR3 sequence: CASSARQGATGELFF. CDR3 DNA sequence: TGTGCCAGCAGCGCCCGACAGGGAGCTACCGGGGAGCTGTTTTTT.

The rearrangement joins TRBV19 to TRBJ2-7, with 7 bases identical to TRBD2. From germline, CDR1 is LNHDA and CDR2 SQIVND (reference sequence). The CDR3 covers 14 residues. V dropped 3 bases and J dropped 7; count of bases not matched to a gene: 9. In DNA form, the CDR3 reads TGTGCCAGTAGTATGGACGACGGCGGGAGAGAGCAGTACTTC. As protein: CASSMDDGGREQYF. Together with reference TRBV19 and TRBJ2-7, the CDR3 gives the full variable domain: DGGITQSPKYLFRKEGQNVTLSCEQNLNHDAMYWYRQDPGQGLRLIYYSQIVNDFQKGDIAEGYSVSREKKESFPLTVTSAQKNPTAFYLCASSMDDGGREQYFGPGTRLTVT.

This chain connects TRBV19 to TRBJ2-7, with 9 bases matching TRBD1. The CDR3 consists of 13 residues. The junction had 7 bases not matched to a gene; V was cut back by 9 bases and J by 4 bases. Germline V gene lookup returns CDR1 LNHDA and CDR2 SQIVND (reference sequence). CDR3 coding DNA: TGTGCCAGCGCTGGACAGGGGAATTACGAGCAGTACTTC. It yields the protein CASAGQGNYEQYF.

CDR3 sequence (DNA): TGTGCCAGCAGCTCCCGGGGGAATGAGCAGTTCTTC. It encodes CASSSRGNEQFF. J is TRBJ2-1 and V is TRBV7-9; weak D call: TRBD2 (6 bases). Trimming shortened V by 4 bases and J by 7 bases, and 8 bases separated the two germline ends. This CDR3 is built from 12 residues. Per the germline V gene, CDR1 is SEHNR and CDR2 is FQNEAQ (reference sequence).

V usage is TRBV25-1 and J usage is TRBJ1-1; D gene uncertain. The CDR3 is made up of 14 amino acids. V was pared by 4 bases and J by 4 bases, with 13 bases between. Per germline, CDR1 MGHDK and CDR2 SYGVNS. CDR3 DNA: TGTGCCAGCAGTGGCCCAGGATATCGCACTGAAGCTTTCTTT. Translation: CASSGPGYRTEAFF.